Below, 9 T cell receptor beta chains from the same sample are listed, as sequenced in a study of shared clonotypes between healthy human individuals. CD45RO-negative, CCR7-positively selected cells formed the naive CD8 fraction, excluding terminally differentiated effector memory CD45RA+ cells. Data came from immunoSEQ multiplex PCR; TCRdb stores just in-frame clones and leaves some out. The sample holds about 680,000 clones; roughly nine tenths are singletons and the top ten take nearly 25%. The sequencing input was naive CD8+ T cells sorted from blood. These TCRs come from a man younger than 45 in good health.

This chain uses TRBV2 with TRBJ2-7; 7 bases are shared with TRBD2. CDR1 is SNHLY and CDR2 is FYNNEI in the germline V gene. The CDR3 covers 15 residues. The V segment lost 10 bases and the J segment 5 bases; nucleotides outside the gene matches: 17. The chain's CDR3 is CATLSPLAGVHEQYF. In DNA, the CDR3 is TGTGCCACCCTCAGCCCCCTGGCGGGAGTACACGAGCAGTACTTC.

The chain combines TRBV5-4 with TRBJ2-7; D ambiguous. The CDR3 totals 13 residues. Germline V lookup: CDR1 SGHNT, CDR2 YYREEE (reference sequence). Trimming pared 7 bases from V and 2 bases from J, leaving 13 bases between. CDR3 DNA sequence: TGTGCCAGCGGCCCCGAAATAACCTACGAGCAGTACTTC. This gives the protein CASGPEITYEQYF. Together with reference TRBV5-4 and TRBJ2-7, the CDR3 gives the full variable domain: ETGVTQSPTHLIKTRGQQVTLRCSSQSGHNTVSWYQQALGQGPQFIFQYYREEENGRGNFPPRFSGLQFPNYSSELNVNALELDDSALYLCASGPEITYEQYFGPGTRLTVT.

CDR3 sequence: CSCAPGQVYNEQFF. CDR3 sequence (DNA): TGCAGCTGTGCTCCGGGACAGGTATACAATGAGCAGTTCTTC. This chain joins TRBV29-1 and TRBJ2-1; 8 bases are shared with TRBD1. CDR3 size: 14 residues. CDR1 is SQVTM and CDR2 is ANQGSEA in the germline V gene. V lost 8 bases and J lost 4; bases outside the gene matches: 10.

This clone has only a few counts. The rearrangement joins TRBV7-9 to TRBJ2-2; D not resolved. This CDR3 spans 15 amino acids. V dropped 5 bases and J dropped 0 bases, with 10 bases sitting between them. CDR1 and CDR2 (germline): SEHNR, FQNEAQ (reference sequence). In DNA form, the CDR3 reads TGTGCCAGCAGCCCTACGACGACGAACACCGGGGAGCTGTTTTTT. It yields the protein CASSPTTTNTGELFF.

Concerning this clone: Other DNA sequences within the sample encode an identical CDR3. The chain links TRBV27 to TRBJ2-5; D is unclear. The CDR3 has 14 residues. Deletions cut 1 base from V and 5 bases from J, with 11 bases between. Looked up from germline, CDR1 is MNHEY and CDR2 is SMNVEV (reference sequence). CDR3 region: CASSLLGVEETQYF. The CDR3 coding sequence is TGTGCCAGCAGTTTATTAGGTGTCGAGGAGACCCAGTACTTC.

The genes are TRBV11-2 and TRBJ1-5, with 10 positions matching TRBD1. This CDR3 region has 14 residues. Germline CDR1 is SGHAT and CDR2 is FQNNGV. The V segment lost 6 bases and the J segment 7 bases; nucleotides outside the gene matches: 6. CDR3 nucleotide sequence: TGTGCCAGCAGTTGGGGACAGGGGAGCCAGCCCCAGCATTTT. Its protein is CASSWGQGSQPQHF.

With regard to this clone: This is likely an artifact of a read error, given a far larger clone one base away. The chain recombines TRBV19 with TRBJ2-6; D gene ambiguous. V lost 3 bases and J 11 bases, leaving 14 bases between the germline ends. Looked up from germline, CDR1 is LNHDA and CDR2 is SQIVND (reference sequence). The CDR3 covers 14 residues. DNA for the CDR3: TGTGCCAGTAGTATGACGGTTTTAGCCGACGTCCTGACTTTC. This sequence encodes CASSMTVLADVLTF.

The V call is TRBV7-9, the J call TRBJ2-3; D ambiguous. The CDR3 loop spans 14 amino acids. CDR1 SEHNR and CDR2 FQNEAQ come from the germline V gene (reference sequence). V lost 6 bases and J lost 0, with 10 bases in between. CDR3 nucleotides: TGTGCCAGCAGTCATTCCGAAAGCACAGATACGCAGTATTTT. Protein product: CASSHSESTDTQYF.

This chain uses TRBV4-1 with TRBJ2-1, with 8 bases matching TRBD1. Germline V lookup: CDR1 MGHRA, CDR2 YSYEKL. J lost 1 base, V lost 4 bases, and 3 bases had no gene match. The CDR3 is 15 amino acids. CDR3 region: CASSPGGDSYNEQFF. In DNA, the CDR3 is TGCGCCAGCAGCCCAGGGGGCGATTCCTACAATGAGCAGTTCTTC.